A single sample is the source of the 26 T cell receptor beta chains below, sequenced in a study of breast tumors, draining lymph nodes, adjacent tissues. Axillary draining lymph nodes of breast cancer patients supplied the node samples. TCRdb redid the calling of the multiplex PCR reads with MiXCR, one entry per CDR3 protein. Of roughly 120,000 distinct CDR3 sequences in the sample, 20% are singletons; the top ten hold roughly 4%. Input material: axillary lymph node tissue. These receptor sequences come from a female donor with breast cancer. Some clones in this sample may be carry-over from other donors' samples.

This clonotype was detected ten times or more. The chain has TRBV19 and TRBJ1-2; a weak D match, TRBD1 (5 bases). This CDR3 is 13 amino acids long. Germline values: CDR1 LNHDA, CDR2 SQIVND (reference sequence). V shed 5 bases and J shed 4 bases, with 11 bases lying between them. Written as DNA, the CDR3 is TGTGCCAGTAGTTTTAGGGGTTTCTATGGCTACACCTTC. It translates to CASSFRGFYGYTF.

This clonotype was detected ten times or more. V and J are TRBV6-5 and TRBJ1-6, with D unresolved. The length of the CDR3 is 14 residues. Trimming took 0 bases from V and 4 from J, leaving 4 bases between them. Per germline, CDR1 MNHEY and CDR2 SVGAGI. The CDR3 DNA follows: TGTGCCAGCAGTTACTCAGGTTATAATTCACCCCTCCACTTT. It encodes CASSYSGYNSPLHF.

This clonotype was recorded many times. V and J are TRBV2 and TRBJ1-5; TRBD1 is a possible D gene (5 bases). The ends were cut back, 7 bases at V and 6 bases at J, with 19 bases in the middle. Per the germline V gene, CDR1 is SNHLY and CDR2 is FYNNEI. The CDR3 is 15 residues long. CDR3 sequence (DNA): TGTGCCAGCACGGGGCGGCAGCCGAGGGGTCAGCCCCAGCATTTT. This codes for CASTGRQPRGQPQHF.

The CDR3 sequence is CASSLLGDSYEQYF. The CDR3 bases are TGTGCCAGCAGTCTTCTGGGCGACTCCTACGAGCAGTACTTC. The V gene is TRBV3-1, the J gene TRBJ2-7; the D is unclear. Germline CDR1 reads LGHDT; CDR2 reads YNNKEL (reference sequence). CDR3 length: 14 residues. The V and J ends lost 6 bases and 0 bases respectively, with 12 bases between them.

The gene calls are TRBV27 and TRBJ2-3; TRBD2 matches 8 bases. The CDR3 loop spans 15 amino acids. J lost 2 bases, V lost 6 bases, and 7 bases had no gene match. Germline lookup yields CDR1 MNHEY and CDR2 SMNVEV (reference sequence). The CDR3 reads CASRRLAGSTDTQYF. The DNA of the CDR3 is TGTGCCAGCAGGAGATTAGCGGGATCCACAGATACGCAGTATTTT.

This clonotype has a count of ten or more. The V call is TRBV6-5, the J call TRBJ1-5; the D is unclear. The CDR3 spans 14 residues. Germline V gene lookup returns CDR1 MNHEY and CDR2 SVGAGI. V was clipped by 8 bases and J by 3 bases, with 14 bases between them. For the CDR3, the DNA is TGTGCCAGCGCGCAGGATCCGGCCAATCAGCCCCAGCATTTT. It specifies CASAQDPANQPQHF.

This clonotype was recorded many times. CDR3 nucleotide sequence: TGTGCCAGTACAGGGAATGAAGAGACCCAGTACTTC. This translates into CASTGNEETQYF. The V call is TRBV19, the J call TRBJ2-5, with D perhaps TRBD1 (5 bases). This CDR3 region has 12 residues. V lost 7 bases to trimming and J lost 3 bases, with 9 bases between them. In germline, CDR1 is LNHDA, CDR2 SQIVND (reference sequence).

This clonotype was seen at least ten times. The V and J genes are TRBV4-1 and TRBJ2-5, with 8 nucleotides matching TRBD2. J was trimmed by 0 bases and V by 0 bases; bases with no gene match: 6. This CDR3 contains 17 residues. The germline V gene encodes CDR1 MGHRA and CDR2 YSYEKL. The CDR3 DNA follows: TGCGCCAGCAGCCAAGACCCCCCACTAGCGGACCAAGAGACCCAGTACTTC. This gives the protein CASSQDPPLADQETQYF.

This clonotype was found once. This chain joins TRBV30 and TRBJ2-7, with 8 nucleotides matching TRBD2. The J call may not be correct, given that the DNA end is closer to TRBJ2-1. The CDR3 sequence is 15 residues long. Germline CDR1 and CDR2: GTSNPN and SVGIG (reference sequence). The CDR3 region has the DNA TGTGCCTGGAGCTCCGGGACTAGGGGAGTGCGTGAGCAGTTCTTC. Translated: CAWSSGTRGVREQFF.

This clonotype was observed at least ten times. The V gene is TRBV5-1, the J gene TRBJ2-7; the match to TRBD2 covers 7 bases. V shed 4 bases, J shed 5 bases, and the junction held 12 bases outside the gene matches. This CDR3 is built from 15 residues. The germline V gene encodes CDR1 SGHRS and CDR2 YFSETQ. The CDR3 here is CASSAGTTRADEQYF. In DNA, the CDR3 is TGCGCCAGCAGCGCGGGGACTACTAGAGCGGACGAGCAGTACTTC.

The chain links TRBV5-1 to TRBJ2-2; 7 nucleotides align to TRBD2. Germline CDR1 is SGHRS and CDR2 is YFSETQ. J lost 2 bases, V lost 2 bases, and 6 bases had no gene match. The CDR3 has 16 residues. CDR3 protein: CASSFGGGINTGELFF. CDR3 coding DNA: TGCGCCAGCAGCTTTGGGGGGGGGATCAACACCGGGGAGCTGTTTTTT.

There are many counts of this clonotype. The CDR3 loop is CASSPTATSRETQYF. The CDR3 DNA reads as TGTGCCAGCAGCCCGACTGCCACTAGCCGGGAGACCCAGTACTTC. The rearrangement uses TRBV2 and TRBJ2-5; tentatively, D is TRBD2 (6 bases). V lost 6 bases and J 5 bases, leaving 19 bases between the germline ends. The CDR3 covers 15 residues. Germline V lookup: CDR1 SNHLY, CDR2 FYNNEI.

This clonotype has a count of ten or more. The chain combines TRBV2 with TRBJ1-4, with a weak D call TRBD1 (6 bases). V was cut by 6 bases and J by 7 bases, with 18 bases left in between. The germline V gene encodes CDR1 SNHLY and CDR2 FYNNEI. There are 15 residues in the CDR3. The CDR3 is CASRRGGAGSEKLFF. The CDR3 DNA sequence: TGTGCCAGCAGGAGAGGGGGGGCTGGATCTGAAAAACTGTTTTTT.

Concerning this clonotype: A clone one base away is much larger, so this may be a read error. The chain is built from TRBV7-3 and TRBJ2-1; D is ambiguous. Per the germline V gene, CDR1 is SGHTA and CDR2 is FQGTGA. CDR3 length: 15 amino acids. The ends were cut back, 3 bases at V and 2 bases at J, with 11 bases in the middle. CDR3 sequence: CASSFYAKPYNEQFF. In DNA form, the CDR3 reads TGTGCCAGCAGCTTTTATGCTAAGCCCTACAATGAGCAGTTCTTC. Supplemented by reference TRBV7-3 and TRBJ2-1, the full variable domain reads GAGVSQTPSNKVTEKGKYVELRCDPISGHTALYWYRQSLGQGPEFLIYFQGTGAADDSGLPNDRFFAVRPEGSVSTLKIQRTERGDSAVYLCASSFYAKPYNEQFFGPGTRLTVL.

At least ten counts were recorded for this clonotype. J is TRBJ2-1 and V is TRBV5-1; 7 nucleotides line up with TRBD2. The germline V gene has CDR1 SGHRS and CDR2 YFSETQ. This CDR3 has 15 amino acids. Unmatched junction bases numbered 8, after V lost 0 bases and J lost 8 bases. The chain's CDR3 is CASSLVAGVGDEQFF. CDR3 in DNA: TGCGCCAGCAGCTTGGTTGCGGGGGTTGGCGATGAGCAGTTCTTC.

At least ten counts were recorded for this clonotype. The J gene is TRBJ2-7, the V gene TRBV6-6, with D possibly matching TRBD2 (5 bases). The CDR3 totals 15 residues. Trimming took 2 bases from V and 5 from J, leaving 16 bases between them. Germline-derived CDR1 and CDR2 are MNHNY and SVGAGI (reference sequence). The CDR3 loop reads CASSYRRVSGNEQYF. DNA of the CDR3: TGTGCCAGCAGTTACAGGCGGGTATCTGGGAACGAGCAGTACTTC.

There are many counts of this clonotype. This sequence joins TRBV7-9 and TRBJ2-7; possible D gene TRBD2, 5 bases. CDR1 and CDR2 from the germline V gene are SEHNR and FQNEAQ (reference sequence). The CDR3 length is 12 residues. Trimming pared 4 bases from V and 3 bases from J, leaving 7 bases between. CDR3 residues: CASSSGIYEQYF. CDR3 in DNA: TGTGCCAGCAGCTCCGGGATCTACGAGCAGTACTTC.

With regard to this clonotype: Just one base apart from a much larger clone, this may be a read error. The conserved final phenylalanine or tryptophan is absent from the CDR3, which likely points to a read error. The V and J genes are TRBV10-3 and TRBJ2-7; 8 bases are shared with TRBD1. This CDR3 contains 11 residues. Germline CDR1 reads ENHRY; CDR2 reads SYGVKD. V shed 8 bases and J 5 bases; nucleotides not matched to a gene: 2. This chain's CDR3 is CAIDRGNEQYL. The CDR3 bases are TGTGCCATCGACAGGGGTAACGAGCAGTACCTC.

The chain joins TRBV3-1 to TRBJ2-3; 11 bases are shared with TRBD2. Germline trimming cut 4 bases from V and 0 bases from J; bases unmatched to any gene: 3. The CDR3 length is 16 residues. Germline loops: CDR1 LGHDT, CDR2 YNNKEL (reference sequence). Here the CDR3 DNA reads TGTGCCAGCAGCCCCCTAGCGGGAGGAAGCACAGATACGCAGTATTTT. The encoded protein is CASSPLAGGSTDTQYF.

This clonotype was counted many times. The chain links TRBV20-1 to TRBJ2-1, with 8 nucleotides matching TRBD2. With V trimmed by 0 bases and J by 10 bases, 5 bases remained unmatched. The CDR3 sequence is 13 residues long. The germline CDR1 and CDR2 sequences are DFQATT and SNEGSKA (reference sequence). As DNA, the CDR3 is TGCAGTGCTAGAGACCCCTTAGCGGGAGAGCAGTTCTTC. Translation: CSARDPLAGEQFF.

This clonotype was counted only a few times. The J gene is TRBJ1-5, the V gene TRBV25-1, with D hard to call. CDR1 and CDR2 from the germline V gene are MGHDK and SYGVNS. This CDR3 comprises 12 residues. V was shortened by 5 bases and J by 5 bases, with 7 bases between the two germline ends. Here the CDR3 reads CASSIRDQPQHF. For the CDR3, the DNA is TGTGCCAGCAGTATTCGGGATCAGCCCCAGCATTTT.

This clonotype has ten or more counts. V gene TRBV29-1 combines with J gene TRBJ2-2, with D possibly being TRBD2 (5 bases). CDR1 is SQVTM and CDR2 is ANQGSEA in the germline V gene. This CDR3 has 14 amino acids. The V end was cut by 7 bases, the J end by 0 bases, with 12 bases between. The DNA for the CDR3 is TGCAGCGGAGGACTGGGCGCGAACACCGGGGAGCTGTTTTTT. Translating gives CSGGLGANTGELFF.

The table lists this clonotype with many counts. The CDR3 loop is CASTPWAGVSEKLFF. The CDR3 bases are TGTGCCAGCACCCCTTGGGCCGGCGTTAGTGAAAAACTGTTTTTT. The V gene is TRBV7-6, the J gene TRBJ1-4; D uncertain. There are 15 residues in the CDR3. Trimming stripped 7 bases from V and 7 bases from J, with 19 bases between. From germline, CDR1 is SGHVS and CDR2 FNYEAQ. Together with reference TRBV7-6 and TRBJ1-4, the CDR3 gives the full variable domain: GAGVSQSPRYKVTKRGQDVALRCDPISGHVSLYWYRQALGQGPEFLTYFNYEAQQDKSGLPNDRFSAERPEGSISTLTIQRTEQRDSAMYRCASTPWAGVSEKLFFGSGTQLSVL.

This clonotype was found many times. The chain is built from TRBV5-5 and TRBJ1-5, with no clear D. The V end lost 2 bases, the J end lost 8 bases, and 14 bases lay between the germline ends. Germline assignment: CDR1 SGHKS and CDR2 YYEKEE (reference sequence). This CDR3 spans 14 amino acids. The CDR3 nucleotides are TGTGCCAGCAGCTTAACCGGCCCCTCTGAGCCCCAGCATTTT. This codes for CASSLTGPSEPQHF.

This clonotype was detected ten times or more. This rearrangement joins TRBV20-1 to TRBJ2-1, with 15 bases fitting TRBD2. The CDR3 sequence is 17 residues long. Per germline, CDR1 DFQATT and CDR2 SNEGSKA (reference sequence). J was trimmed by 8 bases and V by 4 bases; bases with no gene match: 12. This chain's CDR3 is CSAISPGLAGGFHEQFF. The DNA for the CDR3 is TGCAGTGCTATTTCACCGGGACTAGCGGGGGGTTTCCATGAGCAGTTCTTC.

In this sample, this clonotype turned up many times. The chain links TRBV20-1 to TRBJ1-2; D is possibly TRBD1 (6 bases). Trimming pared 0 bases from V and 2 bases from J, leaving 10 bases between. The CDR3 contains 14 residues. The germline V gene encodes CDR1 DFQATT and CDR2 SNEGSKA (reference sequence). The CDR3 here is CSARDRGANYGYTF. The CDR3 nucleotides read TGCAGTGCTAGAGATCGGGGGGCGAACTATGGCTACACCTTC.